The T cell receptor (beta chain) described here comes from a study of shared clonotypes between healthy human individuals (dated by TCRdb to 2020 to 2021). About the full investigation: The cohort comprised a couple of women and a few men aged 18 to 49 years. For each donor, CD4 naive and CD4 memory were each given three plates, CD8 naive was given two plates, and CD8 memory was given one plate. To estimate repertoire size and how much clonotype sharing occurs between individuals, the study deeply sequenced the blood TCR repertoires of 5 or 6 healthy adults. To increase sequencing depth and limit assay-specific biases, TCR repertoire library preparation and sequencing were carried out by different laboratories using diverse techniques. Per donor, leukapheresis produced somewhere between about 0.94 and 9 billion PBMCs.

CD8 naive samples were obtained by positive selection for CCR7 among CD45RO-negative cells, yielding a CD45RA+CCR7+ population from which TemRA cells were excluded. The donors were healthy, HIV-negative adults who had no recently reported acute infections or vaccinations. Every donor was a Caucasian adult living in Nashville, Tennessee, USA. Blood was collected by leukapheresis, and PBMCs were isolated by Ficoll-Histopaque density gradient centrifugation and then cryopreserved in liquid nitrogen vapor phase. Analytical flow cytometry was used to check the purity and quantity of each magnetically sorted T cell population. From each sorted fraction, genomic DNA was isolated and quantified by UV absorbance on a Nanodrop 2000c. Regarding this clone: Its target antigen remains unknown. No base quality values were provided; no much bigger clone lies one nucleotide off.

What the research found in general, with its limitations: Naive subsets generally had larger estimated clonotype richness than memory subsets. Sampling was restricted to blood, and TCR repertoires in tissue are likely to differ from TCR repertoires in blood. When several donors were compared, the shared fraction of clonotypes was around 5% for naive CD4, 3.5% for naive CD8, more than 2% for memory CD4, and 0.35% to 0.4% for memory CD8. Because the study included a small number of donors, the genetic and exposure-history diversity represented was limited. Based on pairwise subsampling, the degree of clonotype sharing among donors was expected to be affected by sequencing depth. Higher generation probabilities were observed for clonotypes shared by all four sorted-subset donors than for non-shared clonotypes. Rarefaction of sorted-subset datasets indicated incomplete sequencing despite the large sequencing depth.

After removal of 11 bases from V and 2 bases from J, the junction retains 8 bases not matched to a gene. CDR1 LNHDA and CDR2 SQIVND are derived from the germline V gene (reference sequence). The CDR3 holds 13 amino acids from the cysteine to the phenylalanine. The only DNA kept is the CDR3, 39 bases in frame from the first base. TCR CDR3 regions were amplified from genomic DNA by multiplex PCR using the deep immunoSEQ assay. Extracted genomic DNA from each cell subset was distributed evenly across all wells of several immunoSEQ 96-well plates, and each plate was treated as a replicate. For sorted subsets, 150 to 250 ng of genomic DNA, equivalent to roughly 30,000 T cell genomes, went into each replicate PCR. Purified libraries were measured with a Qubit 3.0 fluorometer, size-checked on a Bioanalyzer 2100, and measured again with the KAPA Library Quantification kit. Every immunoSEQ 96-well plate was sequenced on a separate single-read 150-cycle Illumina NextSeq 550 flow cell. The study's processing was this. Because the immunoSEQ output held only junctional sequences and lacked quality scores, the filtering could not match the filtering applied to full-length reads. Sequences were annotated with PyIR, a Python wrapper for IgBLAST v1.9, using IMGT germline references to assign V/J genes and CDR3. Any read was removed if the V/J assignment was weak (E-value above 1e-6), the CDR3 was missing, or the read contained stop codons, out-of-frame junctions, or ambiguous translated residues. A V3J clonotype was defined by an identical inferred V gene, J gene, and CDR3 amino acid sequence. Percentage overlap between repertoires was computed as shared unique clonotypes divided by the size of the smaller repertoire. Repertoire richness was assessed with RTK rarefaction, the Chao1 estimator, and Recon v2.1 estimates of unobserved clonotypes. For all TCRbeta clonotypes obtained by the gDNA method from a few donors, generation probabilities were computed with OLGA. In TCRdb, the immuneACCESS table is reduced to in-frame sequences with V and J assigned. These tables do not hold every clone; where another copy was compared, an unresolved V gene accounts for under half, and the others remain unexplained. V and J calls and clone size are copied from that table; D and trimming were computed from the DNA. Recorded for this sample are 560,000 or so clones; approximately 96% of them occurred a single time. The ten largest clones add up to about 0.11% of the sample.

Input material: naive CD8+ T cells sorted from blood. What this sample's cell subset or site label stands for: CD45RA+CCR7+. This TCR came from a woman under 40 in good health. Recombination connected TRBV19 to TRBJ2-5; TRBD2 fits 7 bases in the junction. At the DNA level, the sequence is TGTGCCGTAACCGGGACTAATCAAGAGACCCAGTACTTC. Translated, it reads CAVTGTNQETQYF.